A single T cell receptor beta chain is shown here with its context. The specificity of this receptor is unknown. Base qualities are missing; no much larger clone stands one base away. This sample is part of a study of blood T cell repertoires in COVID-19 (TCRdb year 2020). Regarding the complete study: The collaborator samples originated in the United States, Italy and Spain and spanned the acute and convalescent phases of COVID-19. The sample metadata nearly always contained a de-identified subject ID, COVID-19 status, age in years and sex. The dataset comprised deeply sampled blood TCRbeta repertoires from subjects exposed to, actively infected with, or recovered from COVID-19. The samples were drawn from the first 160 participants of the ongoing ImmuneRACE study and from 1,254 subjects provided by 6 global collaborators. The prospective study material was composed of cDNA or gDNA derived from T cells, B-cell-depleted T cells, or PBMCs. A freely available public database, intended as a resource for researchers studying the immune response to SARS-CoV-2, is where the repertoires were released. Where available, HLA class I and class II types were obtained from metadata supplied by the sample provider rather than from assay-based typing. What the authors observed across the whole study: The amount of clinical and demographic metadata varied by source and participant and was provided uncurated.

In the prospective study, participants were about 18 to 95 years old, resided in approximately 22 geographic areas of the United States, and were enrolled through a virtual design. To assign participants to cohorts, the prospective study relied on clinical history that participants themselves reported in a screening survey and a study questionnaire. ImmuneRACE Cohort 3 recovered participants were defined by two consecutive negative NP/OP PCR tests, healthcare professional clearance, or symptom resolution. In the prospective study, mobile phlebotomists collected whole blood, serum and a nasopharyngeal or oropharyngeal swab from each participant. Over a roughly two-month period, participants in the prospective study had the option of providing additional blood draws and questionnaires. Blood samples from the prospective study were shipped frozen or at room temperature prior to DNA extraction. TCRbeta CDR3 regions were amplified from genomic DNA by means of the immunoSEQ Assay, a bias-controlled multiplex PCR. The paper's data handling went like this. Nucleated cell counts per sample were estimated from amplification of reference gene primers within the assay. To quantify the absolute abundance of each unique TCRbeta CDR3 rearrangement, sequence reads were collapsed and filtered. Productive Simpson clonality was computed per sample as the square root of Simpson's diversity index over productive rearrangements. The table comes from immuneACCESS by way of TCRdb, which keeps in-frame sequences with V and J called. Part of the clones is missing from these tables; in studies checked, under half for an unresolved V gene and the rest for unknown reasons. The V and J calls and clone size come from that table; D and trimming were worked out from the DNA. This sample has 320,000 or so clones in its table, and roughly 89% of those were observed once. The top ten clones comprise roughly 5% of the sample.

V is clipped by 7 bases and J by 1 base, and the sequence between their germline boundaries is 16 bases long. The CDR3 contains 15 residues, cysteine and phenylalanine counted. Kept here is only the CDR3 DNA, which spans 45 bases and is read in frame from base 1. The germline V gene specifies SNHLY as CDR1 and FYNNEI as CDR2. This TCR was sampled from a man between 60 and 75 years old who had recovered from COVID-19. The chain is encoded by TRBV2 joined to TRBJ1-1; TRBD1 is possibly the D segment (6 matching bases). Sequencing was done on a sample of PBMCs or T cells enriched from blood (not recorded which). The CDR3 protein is CASKGDTKWNTEAFF. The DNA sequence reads TGTGCCAGCAAGGGGGATACTAAATGGAACACTGAAGCTTTCTTT.